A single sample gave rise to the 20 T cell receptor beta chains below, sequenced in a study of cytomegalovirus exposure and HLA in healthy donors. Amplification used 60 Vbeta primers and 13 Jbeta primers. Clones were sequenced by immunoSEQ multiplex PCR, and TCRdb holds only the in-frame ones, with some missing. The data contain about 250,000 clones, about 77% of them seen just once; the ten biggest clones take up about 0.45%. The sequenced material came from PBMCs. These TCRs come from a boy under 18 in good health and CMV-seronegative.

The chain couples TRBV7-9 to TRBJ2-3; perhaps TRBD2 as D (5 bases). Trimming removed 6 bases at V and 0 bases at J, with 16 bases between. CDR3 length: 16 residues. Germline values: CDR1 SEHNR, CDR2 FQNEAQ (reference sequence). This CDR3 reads CASRPGVASSTDTQYF. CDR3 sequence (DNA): TGTGCCAGCAGGCCTGGGGTAGCGAGTAGCACAGATACGCAGTATTTT.

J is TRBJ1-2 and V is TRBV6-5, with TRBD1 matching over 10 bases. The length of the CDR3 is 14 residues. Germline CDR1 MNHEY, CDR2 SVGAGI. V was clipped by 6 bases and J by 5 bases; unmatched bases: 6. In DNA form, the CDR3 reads TGTGCCAGCAGGAGGGACAGGGGCCTTTATGGCTACACCTTC. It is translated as CASRRDRGLYGYTF.

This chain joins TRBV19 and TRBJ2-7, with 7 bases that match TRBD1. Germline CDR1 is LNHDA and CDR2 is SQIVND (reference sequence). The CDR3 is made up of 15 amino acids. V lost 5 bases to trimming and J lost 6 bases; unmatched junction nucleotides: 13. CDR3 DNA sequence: TGTGCCAGTAGTTTCCCGGGACAGCCTAGTGTCGAGCAGTACTTC. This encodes CASSFPGQPSVEQYF.

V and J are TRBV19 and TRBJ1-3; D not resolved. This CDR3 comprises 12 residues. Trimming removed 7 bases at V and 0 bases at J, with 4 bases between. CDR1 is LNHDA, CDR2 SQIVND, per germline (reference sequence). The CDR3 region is CASTGSGNTIYF. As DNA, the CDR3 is TGTGCCAGTACAGGCTCTGGAAACACCATATATTTT.

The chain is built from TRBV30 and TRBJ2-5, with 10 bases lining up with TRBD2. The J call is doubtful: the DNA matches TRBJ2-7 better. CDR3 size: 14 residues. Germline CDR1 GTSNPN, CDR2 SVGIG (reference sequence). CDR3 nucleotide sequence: TGTGCCTGGAGTGCTAGCGGGAGCTCCTACGAGCAGTACTTC. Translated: CAWSASGSSYEQYF.

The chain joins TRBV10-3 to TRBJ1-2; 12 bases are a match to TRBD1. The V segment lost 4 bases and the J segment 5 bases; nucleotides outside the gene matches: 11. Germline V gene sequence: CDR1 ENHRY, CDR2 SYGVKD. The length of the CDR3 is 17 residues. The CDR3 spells CAISVFGRDRGRYGYTF. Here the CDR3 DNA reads TGTGCCATCAGTGTTTTTGGTAGGGACAGGGGGCGTTATGGCTACACCTTC.

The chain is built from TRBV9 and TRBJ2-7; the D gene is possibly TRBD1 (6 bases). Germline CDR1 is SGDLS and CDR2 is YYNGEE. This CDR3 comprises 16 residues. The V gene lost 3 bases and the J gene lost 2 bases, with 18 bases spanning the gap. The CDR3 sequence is CASSATNRVPTYEQYF. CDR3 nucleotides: TGTGCCAGCAGCGCTACCAACAGGGTCCCAACCTACGAGCAGTACTTC.

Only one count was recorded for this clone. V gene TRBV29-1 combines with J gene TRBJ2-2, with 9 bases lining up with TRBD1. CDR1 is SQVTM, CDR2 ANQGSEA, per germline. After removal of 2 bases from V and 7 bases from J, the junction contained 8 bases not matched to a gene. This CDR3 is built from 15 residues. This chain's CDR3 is CSVEPRDREDGELFF. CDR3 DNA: TGCAGCGTTGAACCCCGGGACAGGGAAGACGGGGAGCTGTTTTTT.

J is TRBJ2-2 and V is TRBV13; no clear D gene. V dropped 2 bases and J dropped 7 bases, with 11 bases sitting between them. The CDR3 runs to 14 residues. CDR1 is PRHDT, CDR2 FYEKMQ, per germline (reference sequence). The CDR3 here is CASSLSSMVGELFF. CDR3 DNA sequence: TGTGCCAGCAGCTTATCTTCTATGGTCGGGGAGCTGTTTTTT.

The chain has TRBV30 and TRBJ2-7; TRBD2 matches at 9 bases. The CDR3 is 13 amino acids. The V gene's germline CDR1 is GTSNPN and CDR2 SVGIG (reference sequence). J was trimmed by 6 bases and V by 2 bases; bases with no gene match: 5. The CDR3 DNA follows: TGTGCCTGGAGTTGGCTAGCGGGAAGCGAGCAGTACTTC. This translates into CAWSWLAGSEQYF.

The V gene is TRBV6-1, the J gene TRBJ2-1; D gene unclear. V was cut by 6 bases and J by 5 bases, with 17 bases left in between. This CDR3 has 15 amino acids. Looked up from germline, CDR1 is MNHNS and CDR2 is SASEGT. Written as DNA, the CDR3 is TGTGCCAGCAGAGTGCACCCCCGGTCTAACAATGAGCAGTTCTTC. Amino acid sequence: CASRVHPRSNNEQFF.

The CDR3 sequence: CASSSMEGDTEAFF. The CDR3 coding sequence is TGTGCCAGCAGCTCGATGGAGGGAGACACTGAAGCTTTCTTT. The genes are TRBV7-8 and TRBJ1-1; D is ambiguous. Germline loops: CDR1 SGHVS, CDR2 FQNEAQ. Trimming left V 4 bases short and J 3 bases short, with 12 bases between. The CDR3 extends over 14 amino acids.

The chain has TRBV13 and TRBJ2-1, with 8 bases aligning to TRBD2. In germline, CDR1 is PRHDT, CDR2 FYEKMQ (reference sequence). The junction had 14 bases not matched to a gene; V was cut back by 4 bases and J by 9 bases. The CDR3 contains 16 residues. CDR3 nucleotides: TGTGCCAGCAGCTCCTCCAACGGGAGGGGGGCAGGTGAGCAGTTCTTC. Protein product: CASSSSNGRGAGEQFF.

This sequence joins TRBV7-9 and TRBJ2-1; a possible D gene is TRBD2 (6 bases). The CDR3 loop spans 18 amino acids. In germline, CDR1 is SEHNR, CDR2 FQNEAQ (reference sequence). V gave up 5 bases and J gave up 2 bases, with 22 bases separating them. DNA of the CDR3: TGTGCCAGCAGCCCAGACTATCCACGGACTAACGCCTACAATGAGCAGTTCTTC. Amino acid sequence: CASSPDYPRTNAYNEQFF.

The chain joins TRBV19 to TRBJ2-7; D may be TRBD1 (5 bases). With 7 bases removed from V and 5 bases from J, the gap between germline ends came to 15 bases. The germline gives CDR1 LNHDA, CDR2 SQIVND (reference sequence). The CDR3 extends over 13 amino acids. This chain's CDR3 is CASTHRNVNEQYF. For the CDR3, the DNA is TGTGCCAGTACTCACAGGAATGTCAACGAGCAGTACTTC.

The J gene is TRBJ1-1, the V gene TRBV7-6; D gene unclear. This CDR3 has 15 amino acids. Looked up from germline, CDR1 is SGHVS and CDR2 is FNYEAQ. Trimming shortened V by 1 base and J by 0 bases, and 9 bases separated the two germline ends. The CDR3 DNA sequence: TGTGCCAGCAGCTTAGGTACAGTTATGAACACTGAAGCTTTCTTT. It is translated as CASSLGTVMNTEAFF.

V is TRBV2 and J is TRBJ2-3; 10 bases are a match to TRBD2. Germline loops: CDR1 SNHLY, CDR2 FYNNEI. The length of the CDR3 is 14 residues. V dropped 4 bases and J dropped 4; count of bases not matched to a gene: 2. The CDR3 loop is CASSGLAGPDTQYF. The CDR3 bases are TGTGCCAGCAGTGGACTAGCGGGCCCAGATACGCAGTATTTT.

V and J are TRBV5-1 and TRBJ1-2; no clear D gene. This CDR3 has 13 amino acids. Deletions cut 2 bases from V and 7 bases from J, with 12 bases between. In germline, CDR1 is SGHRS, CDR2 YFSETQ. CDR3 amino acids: CASSLRGLGGYTF. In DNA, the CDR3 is TGCGCCAGCAGCTTACGAGGGCTCGGTGGCTACACCTTC.

The chain's CDR3 is CASAGANNEQFF. In DNA, the CDR3 is TGTGCTAGTGCAGGGGCGAACAATGAGCAGTTCTTC. The chain is built from TRBV12-5 and TRBJ2-1; D is possibly TRBD1 (6 bases). CDR1 and CDR2 from the germline V gene are LGHNT and FRNRAP. CDR3 length equals 12 residues. The V end lost 7 bases, the J end lost 5 bases, and 9 bases lay between the germline ends.

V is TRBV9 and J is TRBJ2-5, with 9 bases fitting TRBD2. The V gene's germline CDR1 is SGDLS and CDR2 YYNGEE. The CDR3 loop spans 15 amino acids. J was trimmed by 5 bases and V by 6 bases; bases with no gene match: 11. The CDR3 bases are TGTGCCAGCACATTTAGCGGGGGCTCCTCGGAGACCCAGTACTTC. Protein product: CASTFSGGSSETQYF.